Included here is one T cell receptor beta chain sequence, with context. Per the original methods: The assay estimated nucleated cells by amplifying reference gene primers. Assay used: immunoSEQ multiplex PCR; TCRdb lists only in-frame clones, some missing. For V, J and clone size, that table is used; D and trimming come from the DNA. The table records over 150,000 clones, roughly 83% of them present only once. The CDR3 has 15 residues. Germline CDR1 MNHEY, CDR2 SVGAGI. V lost 0 bases, J lost 10 bases, and 7 bases stayed unmatched. These data belong to a study of blood T cell repertoires in COVID-19. Across the whole study: Samples representing acute and convalescent COVID-19 were sourced from the United States, Italy and Spain. The analysed material was cDNA or gDNA that came from T cells, B-cell-depleted T cells, or PBMCs.

The specimen was peripheral blood. The chain employs TRBV6-5 and TRBJ2-1; 9 positions match TRBD2. This TCR came from a woman aged 60-75 years with acute or convalescent COVID-19. Here the CDR3 DNA reads TGTGCCAGCAGTTACTCTGGCGGGGGGGCTAGGGAGCAGTTCTTC. Translation gives CASSYSGGGAREQFF.